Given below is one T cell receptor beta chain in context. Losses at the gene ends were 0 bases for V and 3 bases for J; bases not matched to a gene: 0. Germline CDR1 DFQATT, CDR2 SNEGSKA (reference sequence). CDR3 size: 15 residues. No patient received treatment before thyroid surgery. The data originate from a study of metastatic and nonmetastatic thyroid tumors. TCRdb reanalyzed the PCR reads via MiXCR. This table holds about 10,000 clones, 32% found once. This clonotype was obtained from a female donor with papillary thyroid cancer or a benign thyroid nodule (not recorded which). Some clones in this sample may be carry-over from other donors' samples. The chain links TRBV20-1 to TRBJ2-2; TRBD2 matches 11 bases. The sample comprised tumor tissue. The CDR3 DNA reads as TGCAGTGCTAGAGATAGCGGGAGGGACACCGGGGAGCTGTTTTTT. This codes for CSARDSGRDTGELFF.